Listed below are T cell receptor beta chains from one sample, sequenced in a study of CD8 T cells in Susac syndrome. TCRdb ran MiXCR on the immunoSEQ multiplex PCR reads and lists one entry per CDR3 protein. The table records tens of thousands of distinct CDR3 sequences, roughly nine tenths of them present only once. The sequencing input was CD8+ T cells from PBMCs. All receptors derive from a human donor with multiple sclerosis. CDR3s include the opening cysteine and the closing phenylalanine or tryptophan. A D gene is named only where the DNA matches it firmly. Not every row has a clone size; where given, it reads once, few, many or a size class.

>NA|TRBV2|NA|TRBJ2-3
CASSVQGRFTDTQYF
TGTGCCAGCAGTGTACAGGGACGTTTCACAGATACGCAGTATTTT
>TRBD1|TRBV30|NA|TRBJ2-7
CAWRDGQAYEQYF
TGTGCCTGGAGAGACGGACAGGCCTACGAGCAGTACTTC
>NA|TRBV2|NA|TRBJ1-1
CASRGTEAFF
TGTGCCAGCCGAGGGACTGAAGCTTTCTTT
>NA|TRBV24-1|NA|TRBJ2-1
CATSDFQGDEQFF
TGTGCCACCAGTGATTTCCAGGGAGATGAGCAGTTCTTC
>NA|TRBV30|once|TRBJ2-5
CAWSPQETQYF
TGTGCCTGGAGTCCCCAAGAGACCCAGTACTTC
>TRBD2|TRBV6-5|NA|TRBJ2-1
CASSYSRTSGSNYNEQFF
TGTGCCAGCAGTTACTCTCGGACTAGCGGGAGTAACTACAATGAGCAGTTCTTC
>TRBD2|TRBV20-1|NA|TRBJ2-1
CSARGTSGYNEQFF
TGCAGTGCTAGAGGGACTAGCGGATACAATGAGCAGTTCTTC
>TRBD2|TRBV20-1|once|TRBJ2-4
CSGRNYSGSKNIQYF
TGCAGCGGACGGAATTATAGCGGGTCCAAAAACATTCAGTACTTC
>NA|TRBV12-3/TRBV12-4|NA|TRBJ1-6
CASSPENSPLHF
TGTGCCAGCAGTCCAGAAAATTCACCCCTCCACTTT
>TRBD2|TRBV6-1|NA|TRBJ2-2
CASSRGLAVNTGELFF
TGTGCCAGCAGCCGTGGACTAGCGGTAAACACCGGGGAGCTGTTTTTT
>TRBD2|TRBV4-1|NA|TRBJ2-7
CASSQGVAGPSYEQYF
TGCGCCAGCAGCCAAGGGGTAGCGGGCCCGTCCTACGAGCAGTACTTC
>NA|TRBV28|NA|TRBJ1-1
CASTRRAYTEAFF
TGTGCCAGCACACGGAGGGCCTACACTGAAGCTTTCTTT
>NA|TRBV5-6|NA|TRBJ2-5
CASSFDDETQYF
TGTGCCAGCAGCTTCGATGACGAGACCCAGTACTTC
>TRBD2|TRBV19|NA|TRBJ2-7
CASSRSGKSYEQYF
TGTGCCAGTAGTCGCAGCGGGAAGTCCTACGAGCAGTACTTC
>NA|TRBV12-3/TRBV12-4|NA|TRBJ2-3
CASSPGPRPTDTQYF
TGTGCCAGCAGCCCGGGTCCAAGACCCACAGATACGCAGTATTTT
>TRBD1|TRBV28|NA|TRBJ1-5
CASSSTGVNNQPQHF
TGTGCCAGCAGCTCGACAGGGGTCAACAATCAGCCCCAGCATTTT
>NA|TRBV28|NA|TRBJ1-4
CASSLGLRGSEKLFF
TGTGCCAGCAGTTTGGGACTCAGGGGATCTGAAAAACTGTTTTTT
>NA|TRBV7-9|NA|TRBJ2-3
CASSPWGNGYTDTQYF
TGTGCCAGCAGCCCCTGGGGTAACGGGTACACAGATACGCAGTATTTT
>NA|TRBV13|NA|TRBJ2-3
CASSLRGRTDTQYF
TGTGCCAGCAGCTTAAGAGGTAGGACAGATACGCAGTATTTT
>NA|TRBV6-4|NA|TRBJ2-1
CASSDGAGPFGEQFF
TGTGCCAGCAGTGACGGGGCAGGGCCTTTTGGTGAGCAGTTCTTC
>TRBD1|TRBV7-3|NA|TRBJ2-1
CASSLTRDRTTYNEQFF
TGTGCCAGCAGCTTAACGAGGGACAGGACGACTTACAATGAGCAGTTCTTC
>TRBD1|TRBV5-1|NA|TRBJ2-1
CASSWSGGPYNEQFF
TGCGCCAGCAGCTGGTCAGGGGGCCCCTACAATGAGCAGTTCTTC